The source of this TCR beta chain is a study of PD-1 blockade in classical Hodgkin lymphoma. Study-level results: Researchers reported that CD4+ TCR diversity, though not CD8+, rose significantly by C4D1. Patients with a complete response exhibited baseline diversity comparable to newly diagnosed patients.

Brentuximab vedotin exposure varied among the patients, all of whom had relapsed after autologous stem cell transplantation. Trimming pared 4 bases from V and 10 bases from J, leaving 14 bases between. This CDR3 has 13 residues. Germline V lookup: CDR1 SGHTA, CDR2 FQGNSA. With regard to this clone: Its antigen is not identified.

The method was immunoSEQ multiplex PCR; TCRdb's version includes in-frame clones alone and lacks a portion of them. The sample comprises about 37,000 clones, more than 65% of which are singletons, and roughly 16% rests with the top ten. J is TRBJ2-1 and V is TRBV7-2, with TRBD2 as a possible D gene (5 bases). The specimen was peripheral blood mononuclear cells (PBMCs), collected before the second cycle of nivolumab. The receptor comes from a human donor with classical Hodgkin lymphoma. This CDR3 is CASSSLNLAEQFF. The CDR3 nucleotides are TGTGCCAGCAGCTCCCTAAATCTAGCAGAGCAGTTCTTC.